This record looks at one TCR beta chain sequence and its context. Germline V lookup: CDR1 SGHVS, CDR2 FNYEAQ. The CDR3 is 14 amino acids. The V end was cut by 10 bases, the J end by 1 base, with 13 bases between. This entry belongs to a study of neurological immune-mediated disorders. TCRdb fed the 5' RACE reads into MiXCR, producing one record per CDR3 protein. The profile covers some 20,000 distinct CDR3 sequences, with approximately 7.9% appearing a single time and around a sixth taken by the ten largest. Sorted libraries came from 950,000 to 1,000,000 CD4+ or CD8+ T cells. The sample consisted of CD8+ T cells from blood. V usage is TRBV7-6 and J usage is TRBJ2-2; D might be TRBD1 (6 bases). This sequence was found in a woman aged 25-40 years with HTLV-1-associated myelopathy (HAM/TSP). The CDR3 region has the DNA TGTGCCATCCGACAGGATATGAACACCGGGGAGCTGTTTTTT. This sequence encodes CAIRQDMNTGELFF.